This TCR beta chain was found in a study of vaccination and CD4 T cells after COVID-19. Turning to the study itself: Control wells got either CEFX epitopes, HIV-1 Nef peptides, or no peptide at all.

Sequence data for DNA of cultured CD4+ T cells were generated by the Oncomine TCR Beta short-read assay. Genomic DNA extraction was carried out from cultured CD4+ T cells. TCRdb fed the PCR reads into MiXCR, producing one record per CDR3 protein. The sample lists fewer than 30,000 distinct CDR3 sequences, approximately 62% occurring once. This clonotype occurred a few times. What it binds is not known. The treatment denotes: roughly 11-day PBMC culture with coronavirus spike peptide pools or control peptides (ViraFEST assay). The sequence was obtained from a human donor who received a COVID-19 vaccine. This specimen was CD4+ T cells from blood, cultured in vitro, taken after SARS-CoV-2 vaccination.

CDR3 coding DNA: TGTGCCAGCAGTTTAGGTGCGGGGGGGCTGGGAGAGACCCAGTACTTC. Residues: CASSLGAGGLGETQYF. The rearrangement uses TRBV12-3 or TRBV12-4 and TRBJ2-5; 9 nucleotides match TRBD2. This CDR3 spans 16 amino acids. With 1 base clipped from V and 4 bases from J, the junction kept 7 bases outside the gene matches.